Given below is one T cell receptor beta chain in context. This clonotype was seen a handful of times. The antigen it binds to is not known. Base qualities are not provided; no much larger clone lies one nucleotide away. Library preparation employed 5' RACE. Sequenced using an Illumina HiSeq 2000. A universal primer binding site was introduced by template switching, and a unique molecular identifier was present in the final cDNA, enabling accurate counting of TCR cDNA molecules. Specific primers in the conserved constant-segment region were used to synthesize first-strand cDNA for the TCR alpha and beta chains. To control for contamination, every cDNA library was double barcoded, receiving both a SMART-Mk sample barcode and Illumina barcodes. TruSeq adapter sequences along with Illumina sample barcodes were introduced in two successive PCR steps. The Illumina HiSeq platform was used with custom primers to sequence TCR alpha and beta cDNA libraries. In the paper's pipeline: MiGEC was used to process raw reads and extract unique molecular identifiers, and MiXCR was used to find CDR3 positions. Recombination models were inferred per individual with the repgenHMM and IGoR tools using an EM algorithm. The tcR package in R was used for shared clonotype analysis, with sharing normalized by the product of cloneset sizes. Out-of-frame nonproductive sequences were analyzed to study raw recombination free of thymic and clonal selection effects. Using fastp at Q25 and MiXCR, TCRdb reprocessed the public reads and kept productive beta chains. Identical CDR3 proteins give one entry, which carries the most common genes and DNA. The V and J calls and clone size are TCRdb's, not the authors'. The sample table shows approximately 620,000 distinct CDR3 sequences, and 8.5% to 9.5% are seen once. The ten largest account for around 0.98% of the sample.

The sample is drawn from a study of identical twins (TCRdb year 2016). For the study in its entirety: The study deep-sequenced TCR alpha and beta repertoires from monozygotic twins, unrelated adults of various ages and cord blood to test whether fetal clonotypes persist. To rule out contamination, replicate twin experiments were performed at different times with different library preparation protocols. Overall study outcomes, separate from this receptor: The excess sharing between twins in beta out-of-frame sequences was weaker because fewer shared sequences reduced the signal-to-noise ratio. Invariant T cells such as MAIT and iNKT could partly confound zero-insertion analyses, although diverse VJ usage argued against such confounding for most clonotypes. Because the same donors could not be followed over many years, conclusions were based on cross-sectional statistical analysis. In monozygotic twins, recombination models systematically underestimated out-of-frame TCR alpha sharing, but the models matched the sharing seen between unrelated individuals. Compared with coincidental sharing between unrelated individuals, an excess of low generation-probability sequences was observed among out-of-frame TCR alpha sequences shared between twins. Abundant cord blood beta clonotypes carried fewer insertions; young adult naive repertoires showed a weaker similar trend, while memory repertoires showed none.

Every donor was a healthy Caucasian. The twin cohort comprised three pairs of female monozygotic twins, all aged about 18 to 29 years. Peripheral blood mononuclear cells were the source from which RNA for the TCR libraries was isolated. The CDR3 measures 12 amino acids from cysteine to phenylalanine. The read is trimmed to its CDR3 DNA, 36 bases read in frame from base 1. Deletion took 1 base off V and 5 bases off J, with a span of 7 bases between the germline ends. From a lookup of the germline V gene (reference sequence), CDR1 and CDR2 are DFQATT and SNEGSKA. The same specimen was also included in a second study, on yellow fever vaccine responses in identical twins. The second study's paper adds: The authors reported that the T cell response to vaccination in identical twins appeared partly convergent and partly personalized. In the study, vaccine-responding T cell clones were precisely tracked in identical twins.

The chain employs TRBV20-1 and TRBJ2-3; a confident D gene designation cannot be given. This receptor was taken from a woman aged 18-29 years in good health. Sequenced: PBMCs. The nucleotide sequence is TGCAGTGCTAGAGGGAAAGGAGATACGCAGTATTTT. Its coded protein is CSARGKGDTQYF.